Each of the 27 T cell receptor beta chains below was sequenced from the same sample in a study of T-cell reconstitution after alpha-beta-depleted transplantation in children. Preparing the TCRbeta library involved the use of unique molecular identifiers. A single record per CDR3 protein comes from TCRdb applying MiXCR to the PCR reads. Of about 340,000 distinct CDR3 sequences in the sample, 10% were seen once. The specimen comprised PBMCs from the stem cell graft donor, sampled from the stem cell graft. These receptors were obtained from a human donor who donated a stem cell graft to a child with acute lymphoblastic leukemia.

This clonotype was found a few times. This chain joins TRBV15 and TRBJ2-5; either TRBD1 or TRBD2 may supply D (6 bases each). The CDR3 is 15 amino acids. Trimming removed 1 base from V and 1 base from J, with 10 bases in between. The germline V gene encodes CDR1 LNHNV and CDR2 YYDKDF (reference sequence). In DNA form, the CDR3 reads TGTGCCACCAGCAGAGGGGGGGCCCTCCAAGAGACCCAGTACTTC. Its translation: CATSRGGALQETQYF.

This chain uses TRBV7-9 with TRBJ2-1; the D gene is possibly TRBD1 (6 bases). The CDR3 extends over 14 amino acids. V shed 4 bases and J shed 10 bases, with 17 bases lying between them. Per the germline V gene, CDR1 is SEHNR and CDR2 is FQNEAQ (reference sequence). The CDR3 spells CASSSTSVGTEQFF. The CDR3 nucleotides read TGTGCCAGCAGCTCTACTTCGGTCGGGACAGAGCAGTTCTTC.

The J gene is TRBJ2-1, the V gene TRBV5-6, with 14 bases identical to TRBD2. Germline V lookup: CDR1 SGHDT, CDR2 YYEEEE. The CDR3 has 19 amino acids. With V trimmed by 2 bases and J by 0 bases, 7 bases remained unmatched. CDR3 sequence reads: CASSLLGTSGSTSYNEQFF. The CDR3 region has the DNA TGTGCCAGCAGCTTATTAGGGACTAGCGGGAGCACCTCCTACAATGAGCAGTTCTTC.

This clonotype was seen at least ten times. V is TRBV6-2 or TRBV6-3 and J is TRBJ2-2, with 9 bases aligning to TRBD2. The CDR3 sequence is 15 residues long. Looked up from germline, CDR1 is MNHEY and CDR2 is SVGEGT. With 4 bases clipped from V and 1 base from J, the junction kept 1 base outside the gene matches. CDR3 nucleotide sequence: TGTGCCAGCAGTTCACTAGCGGGGAACACCGGGGAGCTGTTTTTT. Encoded protein: CASSSLAGNTGELFF.

This clonotype was picked up a small number of times. In DNA form, the CDR3 reads TGCGCCAGCAGCCAAGAGGTAGGGCTAGCGGGCTCCTACGAGCAGTACTTC. Residues: CASSQEVGLAGSYEQYF. J is TRBJ2-7 and V is TRBV4-3; 8 nucleotides align to TRBD2. J gave up 0 bases and V 0 bases, and 7 bases lay outside the gene matches. The CDR3 totals 17 residues. The germline V gene encodes CDR1 LGHNA and CDR2 YSLEER.

This clonotype was recorded many times. The rearrangement uses TRBV5-1 and TRBJ2-7, with D tentatively TRBD1 or TRBD2 (5 bases each). Trimming pared 2 bases from V and 5 bases from J, leaving 8 bases between. The germline gives CDR1 SGHRS, CDR2 YFSETQ. The CDR3 sequence is 12 residues long. The CDR3 reads CASSLLGDEQYF. The CDR3 region has the DNA TGCGCCAGCAGCTTACTAGGGGACGAGCAGTACTTC.

This clonotype appeared a few times. The V and J genes are TRBV7-6 and TRBJ2-1; TRBD2 aligns across 11 bases. The CDR3 contains 18 residues. Germline V gene lookup returns CDR1 SGHVS and CDR2 FNYEAQ. V lost 0 bases to trimming and J lost 2 bases; unmatched junction nucleotides: 6. CDR3 coding DNA: TGTGCCAGCAGCTTAGCACTAGCGGGAGTTTTAACCTACAATGAGCAGTTCTTC. Translating it yields CASSLALAGVLTYNEQFF.

This rearrangement joins TRBV2 to TRBJ1-1, with D perhaps TRBD1 (6 bases). The ends were cut back, 3 bases at V and 6 bases at J, with 11 bases in the middle. CDR3 length: 13 residues. Germline V gene lookup returns CDR1 SNHLY and CDR2 FYNNEI. The CDR3 DNA follows: TGTGCCAGCAGTGAGGTCAGGGGCCCTGAAGCTTTCTTT. It encodes CASSEVRGPEAFF.

V and J are TRBV2 and TRBJ2-1; the D call may be TRBD1 or TRBD2 (5 bases each). The V end was cut by 6 bases, the J end by 6 bases, with 15 bases between. Germline V CDR1 and CDR2: SNHLY, FYNNEI. CDR3 length equals 14 residues. The CDR3, as DNA: TGTGCCAGCAGGAAAACGGGACCTGCCAATGAGCAGTTCTTC. It encodes CASRKTGPANEQFF.

The V and J genes are TRBV20-1 and TRBJ2-1, with 10 bases fitting TRBD2. Trimming at V came to 3 bases and at J to 6 bases, leaving 8 bases not matched to a gene. The CDR3 has 15 amino acids. Germline V gene sequence: CDR1 DFQATT, CDR2 SNEGSKA (reference sequence). The chain's CDR3 is CSASGLAGAANEQFF. In DNA form, the CDR3 reads TGCAGTGCTAGCGGGCTAGCGGGAGCGGCCAATGAGCAGTTCTTC.

J is TRBJ1-3 and V is TRBV2; TRBD1 might be the D (6 bases). The CDR3 has 16 amino acids. V lost 1 base and J 1 base, leaving 11 bases between the germline ends. Per the germline V gene, CDR1 is SNHLY and CDR2 is FYNNEI. The CDR3 is CASSEGQGISGNTIYF. As DNA, the CDR3 is TGTGCCAGCAGTGAAGGCCAGGGGATATCTGGAAACACCATATATTTT.

Only a few counts were recorded for this clonotype. The rearrangement joins TRBV19 to TRBJ1-1, with a possible D match to TRBD1 (5 bases). This CDR3 is 14 amino acids long. The germline V gene has CDR1 LNHDA and CDR2 SQIVND (reference sequence). Trimming left V 6 bases short and J 4 bases short, with 15 bases between. The CDR3 bases are TGTGCCAGTAGCCCTGGGGCAGGGCTCACTGAAGCTTTCTTT. Protein product: CASSPGAGLTEAFF.

The rearrangement uses TRBV25-1 and TRBJ2-7; TRBD2 aligns across 10 bases. Germline CDR1 reads MGHDK; CDR2 reads SYGVNS. This CDR3 comprises 15 residues. V shed 4 bases and J 3 bases; nucleotides not matched to a gene: 6. The CDR3 reads CASSVSTSGFYEQYF. DNA for the CDR3: TGTGCCAGCAGTGTCTCGACTAGCGGGTTCTACGAGCAGTACTTC.

This clonotype was observed a handful of times. The rearrangement links TRBV5-6 to TRBJ2-7; unclear D gene. V shed 1 base and J shed 4 bases, with 12 bases lying between them. Germline V gene data show CDR1 as SGHDT and CDR2 as YYEEEE. The CDR3 has 14 residues. DNA of the CDR3: TGTGCCAGCAGCTTGATAGGGCAAAGGTACGAGCAGTACTTC. This sequence encodes CASSLIGQRYEQYF.

This clonotype was seen only a few times. This chain links TRBV7-3 with TRBJ2-2, with D tentatively TRBD2 (6 bases). Germline CDR1 is SGHTA and CDR2 is FQGTGA. The V and J ends lost 6 bases and 4 bases respectively, with 12 bases between them. The CDR3 loop spans 14 amino acids. The CDR3 is CASRTGGATGELFF. In DNA, the CDR3 is TGTGCCAGCAGGACCGGAGGGGCCACCGGGGAGCTGTTTTTT. Full variable domain (remainder filled in from reference TRBV7-3 and TRBJ2-2): GAGVSQTPSNKVTEKGKYVELRCDPISGHTALYWYRQSLGQGPEFLIYFQGTGAADDSGLPNDRFFAVRPEGSVSTLKIQRTERGDSAVYLCASRTGGATGELFFGEGSRLTVL.

CDR3 in amino acids: CASSPFGREGPDEQFF. The DNA for the CDR3 is TGTGCCAGCAGCCCCTTTGGGCGGGAGGGTCCCGATGAGCAGTTCTTC. The chain carries TRBV7-3 and TRBJ2-1; 9 positions agree with TRBD2. The V segment lost 5 bases and the J segment 8 bases; nucleotides outside the gene matches: 13. The CDR3 totals 16 residues. The germline V gene has CDR1 SGHTA and CDR2 FQGTGA.

This clonotype was seen more than once but under ten times. This chain links TRBV20-1 with TRBJ1-4; no firm D call. V was cut by 3 bases and J by 3 bases, with 14 bases left in between. Per germline, CDR1 DFQATT and CDR2 SNEGSKA (reference sequence). The CDR3 consists of 15 residues. CDR3 DNA: TGCAGTGCTAGCAGAACGGTCGGGGCTAATGAAAAACTGTTTTTT. It specifies CSASRTVGANEKLFF.

Only a few counts were recorded for this clonotype. The gene calls are TRBV7-2 and TRBJ1-5; possible D gene TRBD1, 5 bases. The germline gives CDR1 SGHTA, CDR2 FQGNSA. The CDR3 has 17 amino acids. With 5 bases removed from V and 3 bases from J, the gap between germline ends came to 20 bases. The CDR3, as DNA: TGTGCCAGCAGCCCCTCGGGTTACAGGCTACCCAATCAGCCCCAGCATTTT. As protein: CASSPSGYRLPNQPQHF.

This clonotype showed up just a few times. The chain couples TRBV6-1 to TRBJ1-6; D is possibly TRBD1 (6 bases). This CDR3 has 15 amino acids. Germline lookup yields CDR1 MNHNS and CDR2 SASEGT. V lost 10 bases and J 10 bases, leaving 23 bases between the germline ends. Here the CDR3 reads CATTTGGRAESPLHF. The CDR3 DNA reads TGTGCCACAACGACCGGGGGCAGGGCCGAGTCACCCCTCCACTTT.

In this sample, this clonotype turned up a few times. The rearrangement links TRBV10-3 to TRBJ1-6; TRBD1 is a possible D gene (5 bases). This CDR3 is built from 18 residues. V lost 0 bases, J lost 6 bases, and 18 bases lay in between. Germline V CDR1 and CDR2: ENHRY, SYGVKD. The CDR3 DNA reads TGTGCCATCAGTGAGTCGGTGCTCGGGAGAAGGGGTAATTCACCCCTCCACTTT. This codes for CAISESVLGRRGNSPLHF.

Many counts were recorded for this clonotype. V and J are TRBV7-2 and TRBJ1-2; D is ambiguous. Trimming shortened V by 3 bases and J by 1 base, and 6 bases separated the two germline ends. CDR3 length: 13 residues. The V gene's germline CDR1 is SGHTA and CDR2 FQGNSA. The CDR3 sequence is CASSLWDNYGYTF. In DNA form, the CDR3 reads TGTGCCAGCAGCTTGTGGGATAACTATGGCTACACCTTC. Complete variable domain (other parts from reference TRBV7-2 and TRBJ1-2): GAGVSQSPSNKVTEKGKDVELRCDPISGHTALYWYRQSLGQGLEFLIYFQGNSAPDKSGLPSDRFSAERTGGSVSTLTIQRTQQEDSAVYLCASSLWDNYGYTFGSGTRLTVV.

This clonotype was recorded a few times. This chain joins TRBV6-5 and TRBJ2-2; 11 nucleotides match TRBD2. CDR3 size: 16 residues. V trimming: 4 bases; J trimming: 1 base; junction bases outside the gene matches: 2. Germline CDR1 MNHEY, CDR2 SVGAGI. The CDR3 protein is CASSSLAGVNTGELFF. The CDR3 nucleotides read TGTGCCAGCAGTTCACTAGCGGGAGTGAACACCGGGGAGCTGTTTTTT.

This clonotype was observed many times. The chain uses TRBV3-1 and TRBJ1-2; no firm D call. V was pared by 2 bases and J by 9 bases, with 16 bases between. Germline V gene sequence: CDR1 LGHDT, CDR2 YNNKEL (reference sequence). The CDR3 totals 14 residues. The CDR3 nucleotides read TGTGCCAGCAGCCAATTTCGACACGGAGCGAGCTACACCTTC. Encoded protein: CASSQFRHGASYTF.

There are a few counts of this clonotype. V gene TRBV28 combines with J gene TRBJ2-7, with a possible D match to TRBD1 (6 bases). CDR3 length: 15 residues. The germline V gene encodes CDR1 MDHEN and CDR2 SYDVKM. Between the trimmed V and J ends, which lost 5 bases and 2 bases, there was a span of 16 bases. The CDR3 DNA reads as TGTGCCAGCAGTGGCCCGGGACAAAAACCCTACGAGCAGTACTTC. Translated: CASSGPGQKPYEQYF.

V gene TRBV5-5 combines with J gene TRBJ2-7; D is perhaps TRBD2 (5 bases). The CDR3 runs to 15 residues. The V gene's germline CDR1 is SGHKS and CDR2 YYEKEE (reference sequence). Trimming left V 1 base short and J 5 bases short, with 16 bases between. CDR3 sequence (DNA): TGTGCCAGCAGCTTGATTTGGAGCGGTTTGGACGAGCAGTACTTC. Protein sequence: CASSLIWSGLDEQYF.

With respect to this clonotype: An end of the junction does not agree with germline; a read error may underlie this. The chain recombines TRBV7-9 with TRBJ2-5; 14 bases agree with TRBD2. This CDR3 is 16 amino acids long. Germline V CDR1 and CDR2: SEHNR, FQNEAQ (reference sequence). CDR3: CGSNLIGTSGRETQYF. The CDR3 DNA sequence: TGTGGCAGCAACCTTATAGGGACTAGCGGGAGAGAGACCCAGTACTTC.

This clonotype was observed a handful of times. CDR3 region: CASSLARLAGTDTQYF. CDR3 bases: TGTGCCAGCAGTTTAGCGCGGCTAGCGGGAACAGATACGCAGTATTTT. The chain couples TRBV12-3 or TRBV12-4 to TRBJ2-3; TRBD2 agrees at 9 bases. The CDR3 spans 16 residues. With V trimmed by 0 bases and J by 3 bases, 4 bases remained unmatched.